The subject of this entry is one T cell receptor beta chain. In preparing bulk TCR libraries, previously described methods and listed TCR primers were used. MiXCR was run by TCRdb on the PCR reads, yielding one entry per CDR3 protein. The data contain over 550,000 distinct CDR3 sequences, approximately 24% of them singletons. These data are taken from a study of molecular identifiers for immune sequencing clone quantification. CDR3 length: 14 residues. Germline loops: CDR1 MNHEY, CDR2 SMNVEV (reference sequence). Between the trimmed V and J ends, which lost 9 bases and 0 bases, there was a span of 15 bases.

The rearrangement joins TRBV27 to TRBJ2-7; D perhaps matches TRBD2 (5 bases). Sample: naive CD8+ T cells from blood, with Jurkat cell RNA spiked in. The subset was: FACS-sorted CD8+CD4-CCR7+CD45RA+ naive T cells. This receptor was obtained from a human donor in good health. Some libraries in this study had Jurkat cell RNA spiked in. In DNA, the CDR3 is TGTGCCAGTAGGGAGACATGGGACTCCTACGAGCAGTACTTC. Protein: CASRETWDSYEQYF.